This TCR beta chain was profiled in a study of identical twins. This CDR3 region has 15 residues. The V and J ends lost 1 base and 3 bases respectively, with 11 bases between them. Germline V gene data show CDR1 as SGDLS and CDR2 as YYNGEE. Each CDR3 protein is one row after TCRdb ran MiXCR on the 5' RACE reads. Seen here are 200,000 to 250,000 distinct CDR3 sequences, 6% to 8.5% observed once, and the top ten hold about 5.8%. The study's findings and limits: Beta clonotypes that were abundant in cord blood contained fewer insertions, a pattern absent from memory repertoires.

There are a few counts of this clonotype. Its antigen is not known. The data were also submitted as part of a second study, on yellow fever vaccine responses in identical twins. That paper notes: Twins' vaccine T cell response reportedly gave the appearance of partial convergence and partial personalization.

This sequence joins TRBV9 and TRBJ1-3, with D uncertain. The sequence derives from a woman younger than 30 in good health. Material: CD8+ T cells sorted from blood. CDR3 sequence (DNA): TGTGCCAGCAGCGTATCTGGGTTAGATGGAAACACCATATATTTT. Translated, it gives CASSVSGLDGNTIYF.